Listed here are 21 T cell receptor beta chains from one sample, sequenced in a study of blood T cell repertoires in COVID-19. Here immunoSEQ multiplex PCR was the method, and the copy in TCRdb shows in-frame clones only, minus some. This repertoire shows over 400,000 clones, around 85% found once; its top ten account for around 7.9%. Sequencing input: PBMCs or T cells enriched from blood (not recorded which). The origin of the receptors is a woman between 55 and 75 years old who had recovered from COVID-19.

V gene TRBV5-4 combines with J gene TRBJ1-6; TRBD1 matches 7 bases. This CDR3 comprises 17 residues. The trim removed 3 bases at V and 0 bases at J, leaving 6 bases unmatched. From germline, CDR1 is SGHNT and CDR2 YYREEE (reference sequence). This CDR3 is CASSWDSRSSYNSPLHF. CDR3 bases: TGTGCCAGCAGCTGGGACAGCAGAAGCTCCTATAATTCACCCCTCCACTTT.

V usage is TRBV7-9 and J usage is TRBJ2-3; 8 bases agree with TRBD2. The V gene's germline CDR1 is SEHNR and CDR2 FQNEAQ (reference sequence). Germline trimming cut 2 bases from V and 3 bases from J; bases unmatched to any gene: 10. This CDR3 is built from 17 residues. CDR3 nucleotides: TGTGCCAGCAGCTTATGGCGGGGGGACCTAGGGACAGATACGCAGTATTTT. Amino acids: CASSLWRGDLGTDTQYF.

V is TRBV19 and J is TRBJ2-5; TRBD1 matches 8 bases. This CDR3 is 15 amino acids long. CDR1 and CDR2 from the germline V gene are LNHDA and SQIVND (reference sequence). Trimming took 3 bases from V and 2 from J; bases not matched to a gene: 5. CDR3 amino acids: CASSIVGQAQETQYF. As DNA, the CDR3 is TGTGCCAGTAGTATCGTGGGACAGGCGCAAGAGACCCAGTACTTC.

The genes are TRBV2 and TRBJ1-2; the D gene is possibly TRBD1 (5 bases). CDR1 is SNHLY and CDR2 is FYNNEI in the germline V gene. Trimming stripped 3 bases from V and 8 bases from J, with 16 bases between. The CDR3 has 14 residues. The CDR3 DNA follows: TGTGCCAGCAGTGACGAGCCAGGGCAAAGGGGCTACACCTTC. Translating gives CASSDEPGQRGYTF.

The rearrangement links TRBV10-1 to TRBJ1-2; 7 bases agree with TRBD1. Trimming at V came to 6 bases and at J to 7 bases, leaving 5 bases not matched to a gene. The germline CDR1 and CDR2 sequences are WNHNN and SYGVQD (reference sequence). The CDR3 has 12 residues. The CDR3 nucleotides are TGCGCCAGCAGACCCGACAGGGTTGGCTACACCTTC. The encoded protein is CASRPDRVGYTF.

This clone was recorded a few times. This rearrangement joins TRBV7-2 to TRBJ2-1, with 8 bases aligning to TRBD2. J lost 3 bases, V lost 6 bases, and 4 bases had no gene match. CDR1 is SGHTA and CDR2 is FQGNSA in the germline V gene. This CDR3 is built from 14 residues. The CDR3 loop reads CASSSAGGYNEQFF. CDR3 DNA sequence: TGTGCCAGCAGTAGCGCGGGGGGCTACAATGAGCAGTTCTTC.

To note about this clone: Other nucleotide sequences from this sample produce the same CDR3. J is TRBJ2-1 and V is TRBV30, with 12 nucleotides matching TRBD2. V shed 0 bases and J 10 bases; nucleotides not matched to a gene: 7. The CDR3 extends over 15 amino acids. Germline assignment: CDR1 GTSNPN and CDR2 SVGIG (reference sequence). As DNA, the CDR3 is TGTGCCTGGAGTGTAAAACTAGCGGGGGGTGGAGAGCAGTTCTTC. This encodes CAWSVKLAGGGEQFF.

CDR3 sequence reads: CASSPIGQAVYTQYF. DNA for the CDR3: TGTGCCAGCAGCCCTATAGGACAGGCCGTATATACGCAGTATTTT. The chain has TRBV7-8 and TRBJ2-3; 7 nucleotides line up with TRBD1. Germline loops: CDR1 SGHVS, CDR2 FQNEAQ. The CDR3 length is 15 residues. V shed 5 bases and J 7 bases; nucleotides not matched to a gene: 12.

This sequence joins TRBV4-1 and TRBJ1-6; unclear D gene. The CDR3 has 15 residues. Trimming stripped 0 bases from V and 8 bases from J, with 11 bases between. Germline V gene data show CDR1 as MGHRA and CDR2 as YSYEKL. Here the CDR3 DNA reads TGCGCCAGCAGCCAAGATGAGGCCATGGATTCACCCCTCCACTTT. As protein: CASSQDEAMDSPLHF.

This clone was seen just once. CDR3 coding DNA: TGTGCCAGCCTGGACAGAACCTCTTCCTACGAGCAGTACTTC. Its translation is CASLDRTSSYEQYF. The chain couples TRBV11-3 to TRBJ2-7, with D perhaps matching TRBD1 (6 bases). The CDR3 runs 14 residues. V shed 8 bases and J shed 1 base, with 15 bases lying between them. The germline CDR1 and CDR2 sequences are SGHNT and YENEEA.

CDR3 loop: CASSRGEYQPQHF. CDR3 nucleotide sequence: TGTGCCAGCAGCCGGGGGGAGTATCAGCCCCAGCATTTT. V usage is TRBV12-3 or TRBV12-4 and J usage is TRBJ1-5; D perhaps matches TRBD1 (5 bases). The CDR3 totals 13 residues. The germline V and J ends were trimmed by 6 bases and 5 bases, with 11 bases remaining between them.

The chain is built from TRBV10-2 and TRBJ1-3, with 7 bases identical to TRBD1. With 9 bases clipped from V and 0 bases from J, the junction kept 11 bases outside the gene matches. Germline V gene sequence: CDR1 WSHSY, CDR2 SAAADI. The CDR3 runs 16 residues. CDR3 DNA: TGCGCCAGTAAGAGGGACAGCGCAAGCTCTGGAAACACCATATATTTT. This sequence encodes CASKRDSASSGNTIYF.

This rearrangement joins TRBV10-3 to TRBJ2-3; TRBD2 matches at 16 bases. The CDR3 totals 18 residues. V trimming: 10 bases; J trimming: 0 bases; junction bases outside the gene matches: 10. Germline CDR1 ENHRY, CDR2 SYGVKD. The CDR3 nucleotides read TGTGCCACCTCGCCCGGGACTAGCGGGGGGGCTAGCACAGATACGCAGTATTTT. As protein: CATSPGTSGGASTDTQYF.

J is TRBJ2-1 and V is TRBV29-1; D may be TRBD2 (5 bases). The CDR3 is 13 residues long. The germline gives CDR1 SQVTM, CDR2 ANQGSEA. Trimming took off 2 bases at V and 4 bases at J, with 9 bases between the two ends. The CDR3 bases are TGCAGCGTTGAATCCGGGGTTTACAATGAGCAGTTCTTC. Protein product: CSVESGVYNEQFF.

The DNA of the CDR3 is TGTGCCAGCAGCTCGACAGATACGCAGTATTTT. As protein: CASSSTDTQYF. V is TRBV5-4 and J is TRBJ2-3; D remains ambiguous. The germline CDR1 and CDR2 sequences are SGHNT and YYREEE (reference sequence). The CDR3 sequence is 11 residues long. With 3 bases removed from V and 3 bases from J, the gap between germline ends came to 2 bases.

The chain carries TRBV4-1 and TRBJ1-1, with TRBD1 matching over 8 bases. J was trimmed by 5 bases and V by 2 bases; bases with no gene match: 7. Germline V gene sequence: CDR1 MGHRA, CDR2 YSYEKL. This CDR3 has 15 residues. As DNA, the CDR3 is TGCGCCAGCAGCCAATCCCCCGGACAGGGAACTGAAGCTTTCTTT. Translation: CASSQSPGQGTEAFF.

Concerning this clone: This specimen includes other DNA sequences encoding the same CDR3. This chain uses TRBV29-1 with TRBJ2-3; no firm D call. The CDR3 spans 12 residues. V was trimmed by 1 base and J by 2 bases, leaving 4 bases between them. Germline values: CDR1 SQVTM, CDR2 ANQGSEA. This CDR3 reads CSVEASTDTQYF. The CDR3 bases are TGCAGCGTTGAAGCCTCCACAGATACGCAGTATTTT.

In DNA, the CDR3 is TGTGCCAGCTTACAGGGCGGCACTGAAGCTTTCTTT. Its protein product is CASLQGGTEAFF. The chain joins TRBV2 to TRBJ1-1; tentatively, D is TRBD1 (6 bases). The ends were cut back, 8 bases at V and 4 bases at J, with 11 bases in the middle. The CDR3 sequence is 12 residues long. Germline V lookup: CDR1 SNHLY, CDR2 FYNNEI.

The rearrangement links TRBV27 to TRBJ2-7; D gene ambiguous. The germline V and J ends were trimmed by 8 bases and 1 base, with 12 bases remaining between them. Germline loops: CDR1 MNHEY, CDR2 SMNVEV (reference sequence). This CDR3 has 13 residues. The DNA for the CDR3 is TGTGCCAGCCTTAGAGCAGGTTCCTACGAGCAGTACTTC. Translating it yields CASLRAGSYEQYF.

The gene calls are TRBV5-1 and TRBJ2-1; 11 nucleotides align to TRBD2. Germline V lookup: CDR1 SGHRS, CDR2 YFSETQ. The CDR3 extends over 18 amino acids. The junction had 9 bases not matched to a gene; V was cut back by 0 bases and J by 4 bases. The CDR3 reads CASSLGDTGTSGYNEQFF. The CDR3, as DNA: TGCGCCAGCAGCTTGGGGGATACCGGGACTAGCGGATACAATGAGCAGTTCTTC.

The chain has TRBV4-1 and TRBJ1-2; 10 bases map to TRBD1. J was trimmed by 4 bases and V by 0 bases; bases with no gene match: 2. CDR3 size: 15 residues. Germline CDR1 is MGHRA and CDR2 is YSYEKL. The CDR3 sequence is CASSQEGQGLYGYTF. The CDR3 nucleotides read TGCGCCAGCAGCCAAGAGGGACAGGGGCTCTATGGCTACACCTTC.